The present T cell receptor (beta chain) was sequenced within a study of blood T cell repertoires in COVID-19 (dated by TCRdb to 2018 to 2020). Background on the whole study: Samples covering the acute and convalescent phases of COVID-19 were provided by collaborators in the United States, Italy and Spain. Samples came from the ongoing ImmuneRACE study (first 160 participants) plus 1,254 subjects from 6 global collaborators. The material from the prospective study consisted of cDNA or gDNA derived from T cells, B-cell-depleted T cells, or PBMCs. The repertoires were released in a freely available public database meant as a resource for research on the immune response to SARS-CoV-2. Where available, HLA class I and class II types were obtained from metadata supplied by the sample provider rather than from assay-based typing. A de-identified subject ID, COVID-19 status, age in years and sex were almost always included in the sample metadata. Deeply sampled blood TCRbeta repertoires from subjects exposed to, actively infected with, or recovered from COVID-19 were included in the dataset.

The immunoSEQ Assay, a bias-controlled multiplex PCR, was used to amplify TCRbeta CDR3 regions from genomic DNA. The paper's data handling went like this. Nucleated cell counts per sample were estimated from amplification of reference gene primers within the assay. To quantify the absolute abundance of each unique TCRbeta CDR3 rearrangement, sequence reads were collapsed and filtered. For each sample, productive Simpson clonality was calculated by taking the square root of Simpson's diversity index across productive rearrangements. TCRdb mirrors the immuneACCESS table, restricted to in-frame sequences. Some clones are absent from its copies; in checked studies, under half trace to an unresolved V gene, and the reason for the others is unknown. D and trimming come from the DNA, and the V and J calls and clone size come from that table. The table for this sample lists about 480,000 clones; 80% to 90% of them were counted only once. The ten top clones hold 4% to 5.5% of the sample.

Comment on this clone: Its antigen is unknown. Per-base qualities were not stored, and no clone one base away is much larger.

Inclusive of the bounding cysteine and phenylalanine, the CDR3 is 13 residues long. Here the CDR3 DNA is all that survives: 39 bases in frame from base 1. CDR1 and CDR2, per the germline V gene, are WSHSY and SAAADI. Trimming takes 8 bases from V and 2 bases from J, and the germline ends sit 10 bases apart. The collaborating institutions used their own protocols to collect whole blood in K2EDTA tubes. For TCRbeta analysis, collaborator samples were shipped as frozen whole blood, as isolated PBMCs, or as DNA extracted from either sample type. General findings and caveats noted by the study authors: The amount of clinical and demographic metadata varied by source and participant and was provided uncurated.

The sequenced material came from peripheral blood. This TCR was recovered from a woman aged 25 to 39 with acute or convalescent COVID-19. The chain employs TRBV10-2 and TRBJ1-5; the D segment could be TRBD1, given 5 matching bases. The nucleotide sequence reads TGCGCCAGCTCGGGGGAAGGCAATCAGCCCCAGCATTTT. Protein translation: CASSGEGNQPQHF.